This TCR beta chain was found in a study of CD4 T cells in relation to SARS-CoV-2 and coronaviruses. Turning to this clone: The target antigen is unknown.

CDR1 SEHNR and CDR2 FQNEAQ come from the germline V gene (reference sequence). Trimming stripped 1 base from V and 4 bases from J, with 11 bases between. The CDR3 has 14 amino acids. CD4+ T cells from unexposed donors were obtained before the COVID-19 pandemic (2011-2018). The cells were cultured for about ten days before CD4+ T cells were isolated. Clones were sequenced by immunoSEQ multiplex PCR, and TCRdb holds only the in-frame ones, with some missing. The table includes some 27,000 clones, 60% to 80% detected once. Sequenced sample: CD4+ T cells from PBMCs, cultured in vitro. This sequence originates from a human donor in good health. The chain links TRBV7-9 to TRBJ2-7; D is perhaps TRBD1 (6 bases). The CDR3 here is CASSLDGGGYEQYF. CDR3 bases: TGTGCCAGCAGCTTAGATGGGGGCGGATACGAGCAGTACTTC.